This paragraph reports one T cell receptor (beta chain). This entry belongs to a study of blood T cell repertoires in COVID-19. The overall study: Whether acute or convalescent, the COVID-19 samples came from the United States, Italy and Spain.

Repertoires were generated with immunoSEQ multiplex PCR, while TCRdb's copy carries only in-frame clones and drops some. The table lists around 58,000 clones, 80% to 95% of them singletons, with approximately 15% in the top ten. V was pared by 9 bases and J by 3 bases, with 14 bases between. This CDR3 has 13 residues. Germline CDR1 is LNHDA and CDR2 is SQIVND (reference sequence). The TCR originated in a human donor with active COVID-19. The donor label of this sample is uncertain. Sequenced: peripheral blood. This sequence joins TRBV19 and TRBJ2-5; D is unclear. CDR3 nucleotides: TGTGCCAGCCGCCTCCGGGTCGAAGAGACCCAGTACTTC. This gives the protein CASRLRVEETQYF. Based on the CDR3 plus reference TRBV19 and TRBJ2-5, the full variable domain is DGGITQSPKYLFRKEGQNVTLSCEQNLNHDAMYWYRQDPGQGLRLIYYSQIVNDFQKGDIAEGYSVSREKKESFPLTVTSAQKNPTAFYLCASRLRVEETQYFGPGTRLLVL.